This entry lists 26 T cell receptor beta chains sequenced from one sample in a study of blood T cell repertoires in COVID-19 (dated by TCRdb to the early 2020s). Receptor amplification or capture employed the immunoSEQ multiplex PCR assay. This immuneACCESS table, as held by TCRdb, lists in-frame sequences with V and J called but not all clones. Of the missing ones, under half trace to an unresolved V gene in checked studies; the others have no known cause. The sample table lists about 210,000 clones, around 83% of them with a count of one. The ten biggest clones cover about 8.1% of the sample. Material: peripheral blood. The source of these receptors is a woman between 50 and 59 years old with acute or convalescent COVID-19.

This chain connects TRBV6-5 to TRBJ1-4; D uncertain. The V end lost 6 bases, the J end lost 5 bases, and 4 bases lay between the germline ends. This CDR3 region has 11 residues. Germline V gene lookup returns CDR1 MNHEY and CDR2 SVGAGI. CDR3 amino acids: CASSLNEKLFF. The CDR3 nucleotides read TGTGCCAGCAGCCTCAATGAAAAACTGTTTTTT.

V and J are TRBV6-5 and TRBJ1-1; the D is unclear. V gave up 0 bases and J gave up 3 bases, with 11 bases separating them. The CDR3 is 15 residues long. Germline V gene sequence: CDR1 MNHEY, CDR2 SVGAGI. The DNA of the CDR3 is TGTGCCAGCAGTTACTCGTCGGGGATTTACACTGAAGCTTTCTTT. Its translation: CASSYSSGIYTEAFF.

The rearrangement links TRBV11-2 to TRBJ1-1; D is unresolved. Per the germline V gene, CDR1 is SGHAT and CDR2 is FQNNGV. V was shortened by 1 base and J by 6 bases, with 9 bases between the two germline ends. The CDR3 consists of 13 residues. The CDR3 DNA is TGTGCCAGCAGCTTAGTAGAGGGCTCTGAAGCTTTCTTT. This sequence encodes CASSLVEGSEAFF.

The gene calls are TRBV6-2 or TRBV6-3 and TRBJ2-6; maybe TRBD1 (8 bases). Trimming pared 5 bases from V and 10 bases from J, leaving 18 bases between. The CDR3 sequence is 15 residues long. CDR1 and CDR2 from the germline V gene are MNHEY and SVGEGT. The CDR3 DNA reads as TGTGCCAGCAGTCCAAACAGGGGGGGGATTAACGTCCTGACTTTC. It translates to CASSPNRGGINVLTF.

The V gene is TRBV28, the J gene TRBJ2-5; D is perhaps TRBD1 (5 bases). Germline CDR1 and CDR2: MDHEN and SYDVKM. The CDR3 runs to 12 residues. V gave up 5 bases and J gave up 9 bases, with 13 bases separating them. Here the CDR3 DNA reads TGTGCCAGCAGTGACAGTTTTGGGCCCCAGTACTTC. This sequence encodes CASSDSFGPQYF.

The rearrangement joins TRBV28 to TRBJ2-7, with D maybe TRBD2 (6 bases). CDR1 and CDR2 from the germline V gene are MDHEN and SYDVKM. The CDR3 consists of 16 residues. The ends were cut back, 3 bases at V and 1 base at J, with 16 bases in the middle. The CDR3 bases are TGTGCCAGCAGTTTCATTTCGGGACTGCTTTCCTACGAGCAGTACTTC. It encodes CASSFISGLLSYEQYF.

The gene calls are TRBV19 and TRBJ2-6, with 8 nucleotides matching TRBD1. The V segment lost 2 bases and the J segment 2 bases; nucleotides outside the gene matches: 17. This CDR3 comprises 21 residues. Germline CDR1 is LNHDA and CDR2 is SQIVND (reference sequence). CDR3 sequence (DNA): TGTGCCAGTAGTATAATATGGGTTTTGGGGACAGGAGCGACTGGGGCCAACGTCCTGACTTTC. The encoded protein is CASSIIWVLGTGATGANVLTF.

The chain's CDR3 is CASSLHRVDYGAFF. The CDR3 DNA sequence: TGTGCCAGCAGTCTGCACAGGGTCGATTATGGAGCTTTCTTT. This chain links TRBV28 with TRBJ1-1; tentatively, D is TRBD1 (6 bases). V was trimmed by 5 bases and J by 10 bases, leaving 20 bases between them. CDR1 MDHEN and CDR2 SYDVKM come from the germline V gene. The CDR3 consists of 14 residues.

The V call is TRBV24-1, the J call TRBJ1-2, with 8 nucleotides matching TRBD1. This CDR3 is built from 14 residues. CDR1 and CDR2 from the germline V gene are KGHDR and SFDVKD. Trimming cost V 3 bases and J 8 bases; bases outside gene matches: 7. CDR3 bases: TGTGCCACCAGTGATGAAGGACAGGGCGGCGGCTACACCTTC. It yields the protein CATSDEGQGGGYTF.

The rearrangement links TRBV6-5 to TRBJ2-1, with no clear D. The CDR3 covers 15 residues. Trimming pared 0 bases from V and 2 bases from J, leaving 8 bases between. The germline gives CDR1 MNHEY, CDR2 SVGAGI. CDR3 residues: CASSYSNLAYNEQFF. The CDR3 DNA reads TGTGCCAGCAGTTACTCGAATTTAGCCTACAATGAGCAGTTCTTC.

The chain uses TRBV11-3 and TRBJ2-1, with 10 bases that match TRBD2. This CDR3 spans 16 amino acids. CDR1 SGHNT and CDR2 YENEEA come from the germline V gene. V lost 5 bases, J lost 9 bases, and 13 bases stayed unmatched. CDR3: CASSTGGIVAGGEQFF. The DNA of the CDR3 is TGTGCCAGCAGCACCGGTGGGATTGTAGCGGGAGGTGAGCAGTTCTTC.

V usage is TRBV11-1 and J usage is TRBJ2-1, with D possibly TRBD1 on 5 matching bases. CDR3 length: 15 residues. Germline CDR1 SGHAT, CDR2 FQDESV (reference sequence). Deletions cut 3 bases from V and 4 bases from J, with 13 bases between. CDR3 DNA: TGTGCCAGCAGCTTTTTCCAGGGATCTTACAATGAGCAGTTCTTC. Translated: CASSFFQGSYNEQFF.

The rearrangement joins TRBV6-2 or TRBV6-3 to TRBJ2-7; 12 nucleotides align to TRBD2. The length of the CDR3 is 15 residues. V was pared by 6 bases and J by 6 bases, with 9 bases of the junction left unmatched. The germline V gene encodes CDR1 MNHEY and CDR2 SVGEGT. The CDR3 spells CASRPTATSGGEQYF. For the CDR3, the DNA is TGTGCCAGCAGGCCTACCGCGACTAGCGGGGGCGAGCAGTACTTC.

This sequence joins TRBV28 and TRBJ1-5; tentative D call: TRBD1 (6 bases). Germline V gene lookup returns CDR1 MDHEN and CDR2 SYDVKM. The CDR3 sequence is 13 residues long. The V and J ends lost 4 bases and 5 bases respectively, with 9 bases between them. The CDR3 reads CASSWGGYQPQHF. Written as DNA, the CDR3 is TGTGCCAGCAGTTGGGGGGGCTATCAGCCCCAGCATTTT.

CDR3 nucleotide sequence: TGTGCCAGCAGTTTTTTGGACAGGGGGCACGGCTACACCTTC. Amino acid sequence: CASSFLDRGHGYTF. J is TRBJ1-2 and V is TRBV27; 11 nucleotides match TRBD1. Germline CDR1 is MNHEY and CDR2 is SMNVEV (reference sequence). The CDR3 runs 14 residues. With 3 bases clipped from V and 8 bases from J, the junction kept 5 bases outside the gene matches.

V and J are TRBV6-6 and TRBJ2-7, with 10 bases fitting TRBD2. The trim removed 5 bases at V and 0 bases at J, leaving 7 bases unmatched. There are 16 residues in the CDR3. Germline lookup yields CDR1 MNHNY and CDR2 SVGAGI (reference sequence). The CDR3 sequence: CASSPRTSGFSYEQYF. The CDR3 coding sequence is TGTGCCAGCAGTCCTCGGACTAGCGGATTCTCCTACGAGCAGTACTTC.

Comments on this clone: Other DNA sequences from this sample encode an identical CDR3 as well. The rearrangement uses TRBV9 and TRBJ2-7; weak D call: TRBD2 (5 bases). The CDR3 is 13 amino acids. Germline V gives CDR1 SGDLS, CDR2 YYNGEE. Deletions cut 0 bases from V and 7 bases from J, with 11 bases between. DNA of the CDR3: TGTGCCAGCAGCGTAGGGACTGGATGGGAGCAGTACTTC. Its translation: CASSVGTGWEQYF. Drawing the rest from reference TRBV9 and TRBJ2-7, the complete variable domain is DSGVTQTPKHLITATGQRVTLRCSPRSGDLSVYWYQQSLDQGLQFLIQYYNGEERAKGNILERFSAQQFPDLHSELNLSSLELGDSALYFCASSVGTGWEQYFGPGTRLTVT.

The V call is TRBV6-5, the J call TRBJ2-1; D not resolved. The CDR3 runs 15 residues. Trimming stripped 2 bases from V and 0 bases from J, with 8 bases between. Germline CDR1 is MNHEY and CDR2 is SVGAGI. Written as DNA, the CDR3 is TGTGCCAGCAGTTACGACTGGAGCTCCTACAATGAGCAGTTCTTC. Its translation: CASSYDWSSYNEQFF.

The rearrangement links TRBV6-6 to TRBJ2-2, with TRBD2 matching over 7 bases. V dropped 7 bases and J dropped 6; count of bases not matched to a gene: 11. The germline CDR1 and CDR2 sequences are MNHNY and SVGAGI (reference sequence). The CDR3 has 15 amino acids. The CDR3 DNA reads TGTGCCAGCACTAATCAGAGGGGAGGGCCCGGGGAGCTGTTTTTT. Residues: CASTNQRGGPGELFF.

The table lists this clone with a count of one. The chain combines TRBV10-1 with TRBJ2-1; maybe TRBD2 (6 bases). CDR3 length: 15 residues. Germline lookup yields CDR1 WNHNN and CDR2 SYGVQD (reference sequence). V dropped 2 bases and J dropped 7 bases, with 15 bases sitting between them. The CDR3 is CASSEEGGPWNEQFF. In DNA form, the CDR3 reads TGCGCCAGCAGTGAGGAGGGAGGCCCCTGGAATGAGCAGTTCTTC.

This chain links TRBV13 with TRBJ1-1; no firm D call. Germline CDR1 reads PRHDT; CDR2 reads FYEKMQ (reference sequence). The V and J ends lost 5 bases and 5 bases respectively, with 18 bases between them. CDR3 length: 15 residues. The CDR3 DNA follows: TGTGCCAGCAGCGTTTACGGGAGGCGGTTTACTGAAGCTTTCTTT. Translation gives CASSVYGRRFTEAFF. The complete variable domain, with remaining parts taken from reference TRBV13 and TRBJ1-1, reads AAGVIQSPRHLIKEKRETATLKCYPIPRHDTVYWYQQGPGQDPQFLISFYEKMQSDKGSIPDRFSAQQFSDYHSELNMSSLELGDSALYFCASSVYGRRFTEAFFGQGTRLTVV.

This rearrangement joins TRBV28 to TRBJ2-1, with a weak D call TRBD2 (5 bases). The length of the CDR3 is 15 residues. The germline V gene has CDR1 MDHEN and CDR2 SYDVKM. Trimming took 6 bases from V and 4 from J, leaving 16 bases between them. In DNA, the CDR3 is TGTGCCAGCAGCCCGGACTCCCGAGGTTACAATGAGCAGTTCTTC. Translated: CASSPDSRGYNEQFF.

J is TRBJ2-4 and V is TRBV7-2; no clear D gene. The CDR3 covers 13 residues. Germline V gene sequence: CDR1 SGHTA, CDR2 FQGNSA. V was cut by 2 bases and J by 2 bases, with 4 bases left in between. CDR3 loop: CASSLLSKNIQYF. In DNA, the CDR3 is TGTGCCAGCAGCTTACTGTCCAAAAACATTCAGTACTTC.

The chain employs TRBV9 and TRBJ2-1, with 8 bases matching TRBD1. This CDR3 is 15 amino acids long. V was pared by 1 base and J by 3 bases, with 3 bases of the junction left unmatched. Per the germline V gene, CDR1 is SGDLS and CDR2 is YYNGEE. The CDR3 is CASSVQGAGYNEQFF. The CDR3 DNA is TGTGCCAGCAGCGTACAGGGGGCGGGCTACAATGAGCAGTTCTTC.

This clone showed up just once. The chain recombines TRBV2 with TRBJ2-7; D might be TRBD1 (6 bases). From germline, CDR1 is SNHLY and CDR2 FYNNEI. The germline V and J ends were trimmed by 6 bases and 3 bases, with 6 bases remaining between them. This CDR3 contains 11 residues. The CDR3 protein is CASRQGYEQYF. CDR3 coding DNA: TGTGCCAGCAGACAGGGCTACGAGCAGTACTTC.

In regard to this clone: Mismatch with germline at one junction end may stem from a read error. The chain recombines TRBV28 with TRBJ2-5, with 10 positions matching TRBD1. CDR3 length equals 16 residues. Germline V CDR1 and CDR2: MDHEN, SYDVKM. This chain's CDR3 is CASSLSGDRGQKTQYF. CDR3 sequence (DNA): TGTGCCAGCAGTTTATCAGGGGACAGGGGCCAAAAGACCCAGTACTTC.